Described below is a single TCR beta chain sequence and its context. TCRdb keeps only in-frame clones here, not all; method: immunoSEQ multiplex PCR. In the table there are some 150,000 clones, 90% to 95% of which are singletons. The record originates from a study of T cell responses to AZD1222 COVID-19 vaccine. Looked up from germline, CDR1 is SGHNT and CDR2 is YYREEE (reference sequence). The CDR3 is 14 residues long. V lost 0 bases and J lost 5; bases outside the gene matches: 3. This clonotype originated in an adult in good health. The source was peripheral blood, collected on day 0 of MenACWY control vaccination. The rearrangement links TRBV5-4 to TRBJ1-1; 8 bases align to TRBD1. The CDR3: CASSLDRGVTEAFF. The CDR3 nucleotides are TGTGCCAGCAGCTTGGACAGGGGGGTGACTGAAGCTTTCTTT.